This is a list of T cell receptor beta chains from one sample in a study of blood T cell repertoires in COVID-19. Generated by immunoSEQ multiplex PCR, the TCRdb table keeps only in-frame clones and is missing some. The table shows about 260,000 clones, with just under 90% occurring only once. The sequenced sample was PBMCs or T cells enriched from blood (not recorded which). The receptors were sampled from a man between 50 and 59 years old who had been exposed to COVID-19. Each CDR3 is given with its conserved first and last residue. D genes are given only for firm matches. Expanded clones get a size class; other rows say once, few or many, or leave the size out.

D	V	size	J	DNA	CDR3
NA	TRBV5-1	NA	TRBJ2-1	TGCGCCAGCAGCTTATCGTTTTTCGATGAGCAGTTCTTC	CASSLSFFDEQFF
TRBD1	TRBV2	NA	TRBJ1-3	TGTGCCAGCACCCCACAGGGGATAGGAAACACCATATATTTT	CASTPQGIGNTIYF
TRBD1	TRBV5-6	few	TRBJ1-6	TGTGCCAGCAGCTTCCACCTGGGACAGGGGTTGGGTTCACCCCTCCACTTT	CASSFHLGQGLGSPLHF
NA	TRBV5-1	NA	TRBJ1-4	TGCGCCAGCAGCTTGAGGGGAGGTGAACGGGTCACAACTAATGAAAAACTGTTTTTT	CASSLRGGERVTTNEKLFF
NA	TRBV5-1	NA	TRBJ2-1	TGCGCCAGCAGCTTGGAGGCTACGGGGACCTACAATGAGCAGTTCTTC	CASSLEATGTYNEQFF
NA	TRBV9	NA	TRBJ1-2	TGTGCCAGCAGCGTAGGCAGGGCCTTAGGCTACACCTTC	CASSVGRALGYTF
NA	TRBV20-1	NA	TRBJ1-1	TGCAGTGCTAGTCCCCCAGGGTATTCGGCTGAAGCTTTCTTT	CSASPPGYSAEAFF
NA	TRBV10-2	NA	TRBJ1-1	TGCGCCAGCAGTGACGCGGGGAACACTGAAGCTTTCTTT	CASSDAGNTEAFF
NA	TRBV6-4	once	TRBJ2-1	TGTGCCAGCAGTCCGACAGCCAGCTCCTACAATGAGCAGTTCTTC	CASSPTASSYNEQFF
NA	TRBV29-1	NA	TRBJ2-6	TGCAGCGGGCAGGGTGCTGGGGCCAACGTCCTGACTTTC	CSGQGAGANVLTF
TRBD1	TRBV27	NA	TRBJ1-5	TGTGCCAGCACTCAGACAGGGGGGAGCAATCAGCCCCAGCATTTT	CASTQTGGSNQPQHF
NA	TRBV29-1	NA	TRBJ1-1	TGCAGCGGGCGACAGGACCCCAACACTGAAGCTTTCTTT	CSGRQDPNTEAFF
NA	TRBV28	NA	TRBJ2-3	TGTGCCAGCAGTTTATCTCTTGGCACAGATACGCAGTATTTT	CASSLSLGTDTQYF
NA	TRBV12-3/TRBV12-4	NA	TRBJ1-5	TGTGCCAGCTCCTATAGCAATCAGCCCCAGCATTTT	CASSYSNQPQHF
TRBD2	TRBV5-1	NA	TRBJ2-7	TGCGCCAGCGCCGCGGCCCGGGGGGGCCCCCGAGAGCAGTACTTC	CASAAARGGPREQYF
TRBD1	TRBV6-5	NA	TRBJ1-5	TGTGCCAGCAGGGAGACAGGGCGAAGCAATCAGCCCCAGCATTTT	CASRETGRSNQPQHF
NA	TRBV7-3	NA	TRBJ1-1	TGTGCCAGCAGCTTAACGTTGTCTGTGAACACTGAAGCTTTCTTT	CASSLTLSVNTEAFF
NA	TRBV13	NA	TRBJ2-1	TGTGCCAGCAGCTTAGAAGTTAGGGGTCCGTTCTTC	CASSLEVRGPFF
NA	TRBV5-4	NA	TRBJ2-7	TGTGCCAGCAGCCTTGTTGGTCAGGGGCACGAGCAGTACTTC	CASSLVGQGHEQYF
TRBD1	TRBV18	NA	TRBJ1-6	TGTGCCAGCCAAAGGGCAGGGGGTCCTTCGGCCCTCCACTTT	CASQRAGGPSALHF
TRBD1	TRBV2	NA	TRBJ1-2	TGTGCCAGCAGGGGACAGGATAACTATGGCTACACCTTC	CASRGQDNYGYTF
NA	TRBV7-3	NA	TRBJ2-3	TGTGCCAGCAGCGATCGAAACGCGGGCACAGATACGCAGTATTTT	CASSDRNAGTDTQYF
NA	TRBV3-1/TRBV3-2	NA	TRBJ1-4	TGTGCCAGCAGCAACAGGGCGGGTAATGAAAAACTGTTTTTT	CASSNRAGNEKLFF
NA	TRBV5-6	NA	TRBJ2-1	TGTGCCAGCAGCTTGAGGGGGGGCGCCGTGAATGAGCAGTTCTTC	CASSLRGGAVNEQFF
NA	TRBV15	once	TRBJ1-5	TGTGCCACCAGCAGAGATGAAAACTTATTCGGGTCCCATCAGCCCCAGCATTTT	CATSRDENLFGSHQPQHF
NA	TRBV5-1	once	TRBJ2-5	TGCGCCAGCAACGTTGAGGGGGCGGGGGAGACCCAGTACTTC	CASNVEGAGETQYF
NA	TRBV2	NA	TRBJ1-2	TGTGCCAGCAGTGAGCAGGGGTCCCACTATGGCTACACCTTC	CASSEQGSHYGYTF
NA	TRBV21-1	NA	TRBJ1-2	TGTGCCAGCAGCACAAAGAGGGACAGGGGCTATGGCTACACCTTC	CASSTKRDRGYGYTF
NA	TRBV6-5	NA	TRBJ2-3	TGTGCCAGCAGGGCCCAGACTAGCACAGATACGCAGTATTTT	CASRAQTSTDTQYF
NA	TRBV9	NA	TRBJ2-5	TGTGCCAGCAGCGTAGCGGGGGGCGCAGAGGAGACCCAGTACTTC	CASSVAGGAEETQYF
NA	TRBV5-1	once	TRBJ1-1	TGCGCCAGCAGCTTGTCTCCGAGCAACACTGAAGCTTTCTTT	CASSLSPSNTEAFF
TRBD1	TRBV11-3	NA	TRBJ2-3	TGTGCCAGCAGCTTTGGACAGGACACAGATACGCAGTATTTT	CASSFGQDTDTQYF
NA	TRBV5-5	NA	TRBJ1-3	TGTGCCAGCAGCCTCTCGGCGGACATCCTCTCTGGAAACACCATATATTTT	CASSLSADILSGNTIYF
NA	TRBV5-1	NA	TRBJ1-1	TGCGCCAGCAGCTGGGGACTGTTGAACACTGAAGCTTTCTTT	CASSWGLLNTEAFF
NA	TRBV11-2	NA	TRBJ1-1	TGTGCCAGCAGCTTTGGGGAGGGGGGGACTGAAGCTTTCTTT	CASSFGEGGTEAFF
NA	TRBV7-9	NA	TRBJ1-2	TGTGCCAGCAGCCCCCCGGGTTTTGGAGATGGCTACACCTTC	CASSPPGFGDGYTF
NA	TRBV7-9	NA	TRBJ1-1	TGTGCCAGCATCAAGACGGAGCTTAACACTGAAGCTTTCTTT	CASIKTELNTEAFF
TRBD1	TRBV12-5	NA	TRBJ2-3	TGTGCTAGTGGTTTGAGCCGGGACAGAAACACAGATACGCAGTATTTT	CASGLSRDRNTDTQYF
NA	TRBV6-5	NA	TRBJ1-2	TGTGCCAGCGGGAAAACGGGGGTGGGGTATGGCTACACCTTC	CASGKTGVGYGYTF
TRBD2	TRBV5-1	NA	TRBJ2-1	TGCGCCAGCAGCTCGCTAACTAGCGGGGGGGCCGATGAGCAGTTCTTC	CASSSLTSGGADEQFF
TRBD1	TRBV9	NA	TRBJ1-2	TGTGCCAGCAGCGTAGGGGGGACAGCTCAATCGGGTGGCTACACCTTC	CASSVGGTAQSGGYTF
NA	TRBV29-1	NA	TRBJ1-1	TGCAGCGGGGAGGTGGGAACTGAAGCTTTCTTT	CSGEVGTEAFF